This T cell receptor (beta chain) was obtained from a study of cytomegalovirus exposure and HLA in healthy donors. This clone was counted between two and nine times. Its antigen remains unidentified. Study conclusions and caveats: Reported performance of the classifier showed diagnosis of cytomegalovirus status with high specificity and sensitivity. Cytomegalovirus-associated status was assigned to about 150 TCR beta chains.

The V and J ends lost 0 bases and 0 bases respectively, with 6 bases between them. Germline values: CDR1 SGDLS, CDR2 YYNGEE. CDR3 length equals 14 residues. The study ran its PCR with 60 Vbeta and 13 Jbeta primers. Using immunoSEQ multiplex PCR, the repertoire was profiled, and TCRdb retains in-frame clones only, with some absent. The sample consists of about 190,000 clones, 75% to 85% of them appearing once. The chain carries TRBV9 and TRBJ1-1, with D unclear. Material: PBMCs. This sequence was found in a woman in her late teens or twenties in good health and CMV-seronegative. The CDR3 spells CASSVAYMNTEAFF. Here the CDR3 DNA reads TGTGCCAGCAGCGTAGCTTACATGAACACTGAAGCTTTCTTT.